Each of the 32 T cell receptor beta chains below was sequenced from the same sample in a study of Ad26.COV2.S vaccination and SARS-CoV-2 variants. TCRdb's table, derived via immunoSEQ multiplex PCR, lists solely in-frame clones and lacks some. The sample holds approximately 340,000 clones, 90% to 95% seen once. Sequences were derived from peripheral blood, sampled after recovery from COVID-19. The receptors stem from a human donor who had recovered from COVID-19.

The chain recombines TRBV2 with TRBJ1-2; unclear D gene. CDR1 is SNHLY and CDR2 is FYNNEI in the germline V gene. Trimming took off 8 bases at V and 5 bases at J, with 21 bases between the two ends. The length of the CDR3 is 15 residues. The CDR3 DNA is TGTGCCAGCTATGATAAAGGACGGCGCCCTTATGGCTACACCTTC. It codes for CASYDKGRRPYGYTF.

The rearrangement links TRBV21-1 to TRBJ2-2; no check of the table's D call, TRBD2, against the DNA was made. TRBV21-1 is shown as a pseudogene. This CDR3 is 18 amino acids long. DNA of the CDR3: TGTGCCAGCAGCACTGCTGCCGGGGGGGCTTTGGGCACCGGGGAGCTGTTTTTT. As protein: CASSTAAGGALGTGELFF.

This clone was seen a single time. The chain has TRBV6-5 and TRBJ1-3; D unresolved. Germline assignment: CDR1 MNHEY and CDR2 SVGAGI. V was shortened by 7 bases and J by 0 bases, with 13 bases between the two germline ends. The CDR3 contains 15 residues. In DNA form, the CDR3 reads TGTGCCAGCAAAATGGACCGCAGCTCTGGAAACACCATATATTTT. It encodes CASKMDRSSGNTIYF.

This clone has a handful of counts. The chain recombines TRBV7-9 with TRBJ2-5; possibly TRBD2 for D (5 bases). The CDR3 extends over 12 amino acids. V was cut by 7 bases and J by 5 bases, with 11 bases left in between. CDR1 SEHNR and CDR2 FQNEAQ come from the germline V gene (reference sequence). CDR3 sequence (DNA): TGTGCCAGCAACCGGGAAGGCGAGACCCAGTACTTC. It specifies CASNREGETQYF. The complete variable domain, with remaining parts taken from reference TRBV7-9 and TRBJ2-5, reads DTGVSQNPRHKITKRGQNVTFRCDPISEHNRLYWYRQTLGQGPEFLTYFQNEAQLEKSRLLSDRFSAERPKGSFSTLEIQRTEQGDSAMYLCASNREGETQYFGPGTRLLVL.

CDR3 sequence reads: CASSFINNEQFF. The CDR3 DNA is TGTGCCAGCAGCTTTATAAACAATGAGCAGTTCTTC. The V call is TRBV7-8, the J call TRBJ2-1, with D hard to call. CDR1 is SGHVS, CDR2 FQNEAQ, per germline. This CDR3 comprises 12 residues. V was clipped by 3 bases and J by 5 bases, with 5 bases between them.

J is TRBJ2-1 and V is TRBV4-3, with 10 positions matching TRBD2. Looked up from germline, CDR1 is LGHNA and CDR2 is YSLEER. V lost 0 bases and J lost 8; bases outside the gene matches: 7. CDR3 length: 16 residues. The CDR3 region has the DNA TGCGCCAGCAGCCAAGAACCAGCGGGGGGGATATATGAGCAGTTCTTC. Amino acid sequence: CASSQEPAGGIYEQFF.

This clone has only one observation. The chain employs TRBV5-6 and TRBJ1-3; 10 bases fit TRBD1. The germline V gene encodes CDR1 SGHDT and CDR2 YYEEEE. The J segment lost 1 base and the V segment lost 3 bases, leaving 4 bases of the junction unmatched. The CDR3 extends over 16 amino acids. CDR3 sequence reads: CASSSDRGRSGNTIYF. In DNA, the CDR3 is TGTGCCAGCAGCTCGGACAGGGGGAGATCTGGAAACACCATATATTTT.

The V and J genes are TRBV19 and TRBJ2-7; 9 bases line up with TRBD1. The CDR3 is 14 amino acids. J was trimmed by 2 bases and V by 3 bases; bases with no gene match: 2. Per the germline V gene, CDR1 is LNHDA and CDR2 is SQIVND (reference sequence). CDR3 sequence (DNA): TGTGCCAGTAGTATCGACAGGGGGACCTACGAGCAGTACTTC. This encodes CASSIDRGTYEQYF.

This clone was recorded only once. V and J are TRBV7-8 and TRBJ1-1; no clear D. The CDR3 spans 14 residues. Germline CDR1 and CDR2: SGHVS and FQNEAQ. V was shortened by 2 bases and J by 5 bases, with 12 bases between the two germline ends. Here the CDR3 DNA reads TGTGCCAGCAGCTTAAGGGTAGGGCAAACTGAAGCTTTCTTT. This translates into CASSLRVGQTEAFF.

The CDR3 reads CASSRTAGETQYF. CDR3 nucleotides: TGTGCCAGTTCACGGACCGCGGGAGAGACCCAGTACTTC. The genes are TRBV19 and TRBJ2-5, with D tentatively TRBD2 (5 bases). The CDR3 is 13 residues long. CDR1 is LNHDA, CDR2 SQIVND, per germline (reference sequence). With 8 bases removed from V and 4 bases from J, the gap between germline ends came to 14 bases. The whole variable domain, remainder taken from reference TRBV19 and TRBJ2-5, is DGGITQSPKYLFRKEGQNVTLSCEQNLNHDAMYWYRQDPGQGLRLIYYSQIVNDFQKGDIAEGYSVSREKKESFPLTVTSAQKNPTAFYLCASSRTAGETQYFGPGTRLLVL.

The chain recombines TRBV5-1 with TRBJ1-1, with D possibly matching TRBD1 (6 bases). Germline V gene sequence: CDR1 SGHRS, CDR2 YFSETQ. V lost 2 bases and J 5 bases, leaving 16 bases between the germline ends. The CDR3 is made up of 15 amino acids. For the CDR3, the DNA is TGCGCCAGCAGCTTCTCCCTGGGGGGCTTTACTGAAGCTTTCTTT. Translating it yields CASSFSLGGFTEAFF.

The V call is TRBV7-3, the J call TRBJ2-1; D gene uncertain. CDR1 is SGHTA, CDR2 FQGTGA, per germline. Trimming stripped 5 bases from V and 6 bases from J, with 11 bases between. CDR3 length equals 13 residues. CDR3 in amino acids: CASSPPVTNEQFF. As DNA, the CDR3 is TGTGCCAGCAGCCCTCCAGTTACCAATGAGCAGTTCTTC. Based on the CDR3 plus reference TRBV7-3 and TRBJ2-1, the full variable domain is GAGVSQTPSNKVTEKGKYVELRCDPISGHTALYWYRQSLGQGPEFLIYFQGTGAADDSGLPNDRFFAVRPEGSVSTLKIQRTERGDSAVYLCASSPPVTNEQFFGPGTRLTVL.

The chain combines TRBV10-3 with TRBJ2-3; the match to TRBD1 covers 8 bases. CDR3 size: 17 residues. Germline CDR1 reads ENHRY; CDR2 reads SYGVKD. The junction had 10 bases not matched to a gene; V was cut back by 4 bases and J by 1 base. The CDR3 loop reads CAISALQGVSGTDTQYF. The CDR3 DNA reads TGTGCCATCAGTGCTTTACAGGGGGTCAGTGGCACAGATACGCAGTATTTT.

This chain uses TRBV4-3 with TRBJ1-3; D ambiguous. CDR3 length: 15 residues. V was trimmed by 0 bases and J by 0 bases, leaving 6 bases between them. Germline V lookup: CDR1 LGHNA, CDR2 YSLEER. The CDR3 loop is CASSQESGSGNTIYF. CDR3 bases: TGCGCCAGCAGCCAAGAGTCCGGCTCTGGAAACACCATATATTTT.

V and J are TRBV6-5 and TRBJ2-6; the D is unclear. The CDR3 is made up of 13 amino acids. From germline, CDR1 is MNHEY and CDR2 SVGAGI. V lost 5 bases and J 4 bases, leaving 6 bases between the germline ends. The CDR3: CASSLGGANVLTF. The CDR3 DNA reads as TGTGCCAGCAGTCTCGGCGGGGCCAACGTCCTGACTTTC.

The chain is built from TRBV6-2 or TRBV6-3 and TRBJ1-2; 7 bases map to TRBD1. Trimming took 5 bases from V and 8 from J; bases not matched to a gene: 2. CDR1 and CDR2 (germline): MNHEY, SVGEGT. The CDR3 is made up of 11 amino acids. CDR3 in amino acids: CASSDRDGYTF. CDR3 sequence (DNA): TGTGCCAGCAGTGACAGGGACGGCTACACCTTC.

The CDR3 protein is CARGAWVTGNTIYF. The DNA for the CDR3 is TGTGCCAGAGGGGCATGGGTGACTGGAAACACCATATATTTT. The rearrangement links TRBV9 to TRBJ1-3, with a weak D call TRBD1 (5 bases). From germline, CDR1 is SGDLS and CDR2 YYNGEE. V lost 8 bases to trimming and J lost 2 bases, with 14 bases between them. CDR3 size: 14 residues.

The genes are TRBV27 and TRBJ1-1; a possible D gene is TRBD1 (5 bases). The CDR3 has 15 amino acids. Germline V gives CDR1 MNHEY, CDR2 SMNVEV (reference sequence). The ends were cut back, 2 bases at V and 3 bases at J, with 13 bases in the middle. The CDR3 loop is CASSLDWGADTEAFF. DNA for the CDR3: TGTGCCAGCAGTTTAGATTGGGGCGCGGACACTGAAGCTTTCTTT.

The genes are TRBV6-1 and TRBJ2-5, with 7 bases identical to TRBD1. Looked up from germline, CDR1 is MNHNS and CDR2 is SASEGT. The junction had 7 bases not matched to a gene; V was cut back by 3 bases and J by 3 bases. The CDR3 has 15 residues. The DNA of the CDR3 is TGTGCCAGCAGTGACGTGGGGACAGCGAAAGAGACCCAGTACTTC. This encodes CASSDVGTAKETQYF.

The chain couples TRBV11-3 to TRBJ2-3; TRBD1 aligns across 11 bases. From germline, CDR1 is SGHNT and CDR2 YENEEA. The CDR3 contains 15 residues. V lost 6 bases, J lost 4 bases, and 6 bases stayed unmatched. The CDR3 here is CASSLRTGGADTQYF. The CDR3 DNA follows: TGTGCCAGCAGTCTTAGGACAGGGGGCGCAGATACGCAGTATTTT.

The chain has TRBV7-2 and TRBJ1-2, with no clear D. The CDR3 consists of 13 residues. Germline-derived CDR1 and CDR2 are SGHTA and FQGNSA. Trimming cost V 1 base and J 9 bases, with 12 bases left between them. This CDR3 is CASSLEAGTSYTF. The CDR3 coding sequence is TGTGCCAGCAGCTTAGAGGCCGGAACGAGCTACACCTTC.

V is TRBV19 and J is TRBJ2-5; D is uncertain. Germline V gene sequence: CDR1 LNHDA, CDR2 SQIVND (reference sequence). V was cut by 2 bases and J by 1 base, with 14 bases left in between. This CDR3 spans 16 amino acids. This CDR3 reads CASSIPQAGSQETQYF. For the CDR3, the DNA is TGTGCCAGTAGTATACCCCAAGCCGGATCCCAAGAGACCCAGTACTTC.

The chain uses TRBV5-1 and TRBJ1-4; 10 nucleotides align to TRBD1. This CDR3 region has 14 residues. V trimming: 3 bases; J trimming: 6 bases; junction bases outside the gene matches: 2. Germline assignment: CDR1 SGHRS and CDR2 YFSETQ. The CDR3 DNA reads TGCGCCAGCAGCTCCGGGACAGGGGATGAAAAACTGTTTTTT. This sequence encodes CASSSGTGDEKLFF.

CDR3 amino acids: CATRDRGHTEAFF. CDR3 nucleotide sequence: TGTGCCACACGGGACAGGGGGCACACTGAAGCTTTCTTT. The chain recombines TRBV3-1 (or the pseudogene TRBV3-2) with TRBJ1-1; 12 bases fit TRBD1. J was trimmed by 3 bases and V by 10 bases; bases with no gene match: 3. CDR3 length: 13 amino acids. Germline V gives CDR1 LGHDT, CDR2 YNNKEL (reference sequence).

The chain uses TRBV5-1 and TRBJ2-5; 8 positions agree with TRBD2. CDR3 length: 15 residues. Germline V lookup: CDR1 SGHRS, CDR2 YFSETQ. The trim removed 1 base at V and 2 bases at J, leaving 4 bases unmatched. CDR3 sequence (DNA): TGCGCCAGCAGCTTGACTAGCGGAGTACAAGAGACCCAGTACTTC. Encoded protein: CASSLTSGVQETQYF.

The chain is built from TRBV11-2 and TRBJ2-1; D possibly corresponds to TRBD2 (6 bases). This CDR3 contains 14 residues. V gave up 5 bases and J gave up 4 bases, with 12 bases separating them. Germline CDR1 reads SGHAT; CDR2 reads FQNNGV. CDR3: CASSRGRQYNEQFF. The CDR3 DNA reads as TGTGCCAGCAGCCGGGGGAGGCAATACAATGAGCAGTTCTTC.

With respect to this clone: The same CDR3 also results from other DNA sequences found in this sample. This chain links TRBV15 with TRBJ1-1; the D gene is possibly TRBD1 (5 bases). The V end lost 1 base, the J end lost 5 bases, and 5 bases lay between the germline ends. Germline V lookup: CDR1 LNHNV, CDR2 YYDKDF (reference sequence). This CDR3 is 12 amino acids long. The CDR3 region is CATSRGGTEAFF. CDR3 nucleotide sequence: TGTGCCACCAGCAGAGGGGGGACTGAAGCTTTCTTT.

The V and J genes are TRBV7-9 and TRBJ1-5; D is unclear. Germline CDR1 reads SEHNR; CDR2 reads FQNEAQ (reference sequence). The CDR3 has 11 amino acids. V gave up 4 bases and J gave up 11 bases, with 9 bases separating them. The CDR3 is CASSSGEAQHF. CDR3 nucleotide sequence: TGTGCCAGCAGCTCAGGAGAGGCCCAGCATTTT.

The chain is built from TRBV4-3 and TRBJ2-7; D remains unclear. Germline loops: CDR1 LGHNA, CDR2 YSLEER. Trimming stripped 1 base from V and 4 bases from J, with 14 bases between. The CDR3 covers 15 residues. The CDR3 DNA reads TGCGCCAGCAGCCAAGCCTCTGAGAGTGGATACGAGCAGTACTTC. This encodes CASSQASESGYEQYF.

The count of this clone is one. The rearrangement uses TRBV7-9 and TRBJ2-3, with D perhaps matching TRBD1 (6 bases). V gave up 5 bases and J gave up 4 bases, with 16 bases separating them. The germline V gene encodes CDR1 SEHNR and CDR2 FQNEAQ (reference sequence). The CDR3 runs 15 residues. The CDR3 sequence: CASSPPGVWADTQYF. CDR3 nucleotide sequence: TGTGCCAGCAGCCCACCAGGGGTTTGGGCAGATACGCAGTATTTT.

CDR3 sequence: CASSFGFGSEQYF. In DNA, the CDR3 is TGTGCCAGCAGCTTTGGGTTCGGCTCCGAGCAGTACTTC. The chain has TRBV7-3 and TRBJ2-7; D unresolved. CDR1 is SGHTA and CDR2 is FQGTGA in the germline V gene. CDR3 length: 13 residues. V dropped 3 bases and J dropped 6 bases, with 12 bases sitting between them. The full variable domain, with the rest looked up from reference TRBV7-3 and TRBJ2-7, is GAGVSQTPSNKVTEKGKYVELRCDPISGHTALYWYRQSLGQGPEFLIYFQGTGAADDSGLPNDRFFAVRPEGSVSTLKIQRTERGDSAVYLCASSFGFGSEQYFGPGTRLTVT.

This chain connects TRBV6-5 to TRBJ1-2; D remains ambiguous. The CDR3 spans 15 residues. The ends were cut back, 0 bases at V and 4 bases at J, with 12 bases in the middle. From germline, CDR1 is MNHEY and CDR2 SVGAGI. The CDR3 region is CASSYSLALPYGYTF. The CDR3 region has the DNA TGTGCCAGCAGTTACTCGTTAGCGCTTCCCTATGGCTACACCTTC.